The entry below describes one TCR beta chain. This sample was included in a study of T cells in Graves' hyperthyroidism and ophthalmopathy. Investigators excluded patients with uncontrolled infection, other autoimmune disease, pregnancy or lactation. The germline gives CDR1 SQVTM, CDR2 ANQGSEA. CDR3 length equals 14 residues. Trimming took 7 bases from V and 4 from J; bases not matched to a gene: 11. Amplification of TCR beta CDR3 regions used RNA as the template. The HTBI primer set served for first-round RT-PCR of the TCR CDR3. TCRdb processed the multiplex PCR reads anew with MiXCR; each CDR3 protein has one entry. The table has about half a million distinct CDR3 sequences, approximately 25% seen once.

Sequenced input: blood. The TCR sequence derives from a woman in her thirties with Graves' ophthalmopathy. The V gene is TRBV29-1, the J gene TRBJ2-7, with 9 bases lining up with TRBD2. The CDR3 DNA is TGCAGCGGTCGGGCTAGCGGGGCCAATTACGAGCAGTACTTC. This gives the protein CSGRASGANYEQYF.